The clone carrying this T cell receptor (beta chain) has at least ten counts. What it binds is not known. The data originate from a study of Graves' ophthalmopathy and Graves' hyperthyroidism. Study-wide findings and caveats: The model reached approximately 71% sensitivity and about 72% specificity for predicting ophthalmopathy progression.

Deletions cut 4 bases from V and 2 bases from J, with 8 bases between. In germline, CDR1 is SQVTM, CDR2 ANQGSEA. The CDR3 sequence is 12 residues long. Amplification of the TCR beta CDR3 regions used RNA transcripts (as template). HTBI primers served in a first-round RT-PCR, which a second-round multiplex PCR followed. Each CDR3 protein gets one entry after TCRdb re-called the multiplex PCR reads with MiXCR. This table has about 1.2 million distinct CDR3 sequences, less than 45% appearing once. The sequence derives from an adult man with Graves' hyperthyroidism. Input material: peripheral blood or thyroid tissue (not recorded which). The rearrangement joins TRBV29-1 to TRBJ2-5, with D possibly being TRBD1 (5 bases). In nucleotides, the CDR3 is TGCAGCGTTGCCAGGGTGCAAGAGACCCAGTACTTC. Protein: CSVARVQETQYF.